Given below is one TCR beta chain in context. The data were obtained in a study of blood T cell repertoires in COVID-19. J lost 8 bases, V lost 6 bases, and 4 bases had no gene match. From germline, CDR1 is KGHDR and CDR2 SFDVKD. The CDR3 spans 15 residues. The protocol was immunoSEQ multiplex PCR, while the TCRdb copy is restricted to in-frame clones and leaves out a portion. The sample lists 52,000 or so clones, over 75% occurring once. The receptor comes from a human donor in a cohort sampled during active COVID-19. Sequenced sample: peripheral blood. The chain links TRBV24-1 to TRBJ2-1, with 15 bases identical to TRBD2. CDR3 sequence (DNA): TGTGCCACCAGTCAGCGGACTAGCGGGAGGGATGAGCAGTTCTTC. Protein product: CATSQRTSGRDEQFF.